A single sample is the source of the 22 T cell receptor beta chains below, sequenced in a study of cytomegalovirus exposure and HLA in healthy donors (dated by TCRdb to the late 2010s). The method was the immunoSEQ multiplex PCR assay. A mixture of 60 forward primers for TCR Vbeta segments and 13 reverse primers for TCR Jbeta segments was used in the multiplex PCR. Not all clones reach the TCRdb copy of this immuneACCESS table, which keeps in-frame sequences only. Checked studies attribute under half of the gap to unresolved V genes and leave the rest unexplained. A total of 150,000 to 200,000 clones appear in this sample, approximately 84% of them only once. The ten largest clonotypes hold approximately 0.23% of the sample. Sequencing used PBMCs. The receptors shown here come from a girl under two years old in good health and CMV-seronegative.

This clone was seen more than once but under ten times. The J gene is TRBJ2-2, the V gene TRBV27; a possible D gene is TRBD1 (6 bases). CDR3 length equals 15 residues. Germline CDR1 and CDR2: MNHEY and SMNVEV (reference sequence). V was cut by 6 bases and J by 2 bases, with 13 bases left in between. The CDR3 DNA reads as TGTGCCAGCAGGGGGACACGAAAAAACACCGGGGAGCTGTTTTTT. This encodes CASRGTRKNTGELFF.

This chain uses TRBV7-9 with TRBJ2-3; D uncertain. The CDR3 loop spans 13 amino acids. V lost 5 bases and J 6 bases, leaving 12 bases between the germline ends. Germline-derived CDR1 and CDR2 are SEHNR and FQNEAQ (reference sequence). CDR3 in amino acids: CASSPEWVDTQYF. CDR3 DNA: TGTGCCAGCAGCCCGGAGTGGGTGGATACGCAGTATTTT.

CDR3 sequence: CASAGEPRSIQYF. CDR3 coding DNA: TGCGCCAGCGCGGGGGAGCCTAGGAGCATTCAGTACTTC. V is TRBV4-1 and J is TRBJ2-4, with 7 bases lining up with TRBD2. This CDR3 region has 13 residues. Germline assignment: CDR1 MGHRA and CDR2 YSYEKL. V trimming: 8 bases; J trimming: 9 bases; junction bases outside the gene matches: 10.

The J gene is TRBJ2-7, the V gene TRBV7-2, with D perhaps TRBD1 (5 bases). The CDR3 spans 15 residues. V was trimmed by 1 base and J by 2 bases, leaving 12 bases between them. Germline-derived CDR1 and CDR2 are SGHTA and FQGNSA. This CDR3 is CASSLVSIQAYEQYF. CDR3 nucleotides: TGTGCCAGCAGCTTAGTATCAATACAGGCCTACGAGCAGTACTTC. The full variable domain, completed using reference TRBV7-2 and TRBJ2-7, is GAGVSQSPSNKVTEKGKDVELRCDPISGHTALYWYRQSLGQGLEFLIYFQGNSAPDKSGLPSDRFSAERTGGSVSTLTIQRTQQEDSAVYLCASSLVSIQAYEQYFGPGTRLTVT.

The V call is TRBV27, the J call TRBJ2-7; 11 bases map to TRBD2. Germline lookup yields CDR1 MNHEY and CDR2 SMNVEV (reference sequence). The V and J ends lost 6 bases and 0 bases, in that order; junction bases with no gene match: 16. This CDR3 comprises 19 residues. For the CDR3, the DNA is TGTGCCAGCAGCCCATTGGCTAGCGGGGGGTCCGAAAACTCCTACGAGCAGTACTTC. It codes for CASSPLASGGSENSYEQYF.

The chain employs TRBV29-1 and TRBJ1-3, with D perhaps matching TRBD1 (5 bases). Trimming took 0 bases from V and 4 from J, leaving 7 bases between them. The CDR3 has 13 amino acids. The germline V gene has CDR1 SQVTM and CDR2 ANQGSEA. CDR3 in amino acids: CSVEDRTGNTIYF. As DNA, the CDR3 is TGCAGCGTTGAAGACAGGACAGGAAACACCATATATTTT.

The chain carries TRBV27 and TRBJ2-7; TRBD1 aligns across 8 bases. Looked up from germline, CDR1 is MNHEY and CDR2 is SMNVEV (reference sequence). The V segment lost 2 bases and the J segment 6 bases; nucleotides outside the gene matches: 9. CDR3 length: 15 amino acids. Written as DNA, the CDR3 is TGTGCCAGCAGTTTACGAGACAGGGGCTCTCTCGAGCAGTACTTC. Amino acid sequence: CASSLRDRGSLEQYF.

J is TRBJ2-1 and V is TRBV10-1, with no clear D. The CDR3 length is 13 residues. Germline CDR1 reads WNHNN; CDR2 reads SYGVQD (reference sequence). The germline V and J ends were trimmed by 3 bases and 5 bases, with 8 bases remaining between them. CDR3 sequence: CASSDGFDNEQFF. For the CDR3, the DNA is TGCGCCAGCAGTGACGGGTTTGACAATGAGCAGTTCTTC.

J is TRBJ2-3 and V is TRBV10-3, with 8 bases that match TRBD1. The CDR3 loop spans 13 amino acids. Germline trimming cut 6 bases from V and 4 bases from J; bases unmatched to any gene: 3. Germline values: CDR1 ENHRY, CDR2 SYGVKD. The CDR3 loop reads CAIRTGEADTQYF. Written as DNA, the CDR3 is TGTGCCATCAGGACAGGGGAGGCAGATACGCAGTATTTT.

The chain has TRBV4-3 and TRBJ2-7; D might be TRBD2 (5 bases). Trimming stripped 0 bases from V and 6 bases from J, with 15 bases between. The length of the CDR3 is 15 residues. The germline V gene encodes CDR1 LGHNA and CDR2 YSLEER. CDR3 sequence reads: CASSQDSGYRIEQYF. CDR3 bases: TGCGCCAGCAGCCAAGATTCGGGGTATCGAATCGAGCAGTACTTC.

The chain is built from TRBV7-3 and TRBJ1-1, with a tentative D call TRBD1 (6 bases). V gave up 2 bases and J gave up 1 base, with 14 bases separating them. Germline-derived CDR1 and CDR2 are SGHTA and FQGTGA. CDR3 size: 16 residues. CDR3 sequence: CASSLVGGERNTEAFF. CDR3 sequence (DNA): TGTGCCAGCAGCTTAGTAGGGGGAGAGCGGAACACTGAAGCTTTCTTT.

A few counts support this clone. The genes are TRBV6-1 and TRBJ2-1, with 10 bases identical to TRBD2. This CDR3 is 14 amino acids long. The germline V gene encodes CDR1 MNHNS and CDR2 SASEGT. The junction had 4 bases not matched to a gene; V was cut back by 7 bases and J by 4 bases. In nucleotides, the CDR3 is TGTGCCAGCATCTTAGCGGGGGGTTACAATGAGCAGTTCTTC. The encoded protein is CASILAGGYNEQFF.

CDR3 amino acids: CSVGYNRGLQETQYF. CDR3 bases: TGCAGCGTTGGTTACAACAGGGGTCTTCAAGAGACCCAGTACTTC. The chain uses TRBV29-1 and TRBJ2-5; 7 bases are shared with TRBD1. J gave up 2 bases and V 4 bases, and 10 bases lay outside the gene matches. CDR1 is SQVTM and CDR2 is ANQGSEA in the germline V gene. The CDR3 runs 15 residues.

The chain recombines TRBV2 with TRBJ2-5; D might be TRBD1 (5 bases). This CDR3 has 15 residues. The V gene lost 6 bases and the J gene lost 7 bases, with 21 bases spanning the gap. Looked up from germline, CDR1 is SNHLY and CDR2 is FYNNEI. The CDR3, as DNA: TGTGCCAGCAGCGGTTTTGGTACAGGACCAGGGACCCAGTACTTC. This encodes CASSGFGTGPGTQYF.

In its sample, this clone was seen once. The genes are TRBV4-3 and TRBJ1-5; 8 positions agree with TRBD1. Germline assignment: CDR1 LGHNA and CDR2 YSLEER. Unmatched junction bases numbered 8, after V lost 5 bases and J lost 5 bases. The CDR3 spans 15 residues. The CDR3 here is CASSFSRGHDQPQHF. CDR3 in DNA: TGCGCCAGCAGCTTCTCCAGGGGGCACGATCAGCCCCAGCATTTT.

CDR3 residues: CASTPTGPSSYNEQFF. As DNA, the CDR3 is TGCGCCAGCACCCCAACCGGTCCTAGCTCCTACAATGAGCAGTTCTTC. This chain connects TRBV5-1 to TRBJ2-1; D is undetermined. The germline V gene encodes CDR1 SGHRS and CDR2 YFSETQ. The CDR3 totals 16 residues. V shed 6 bases and J shed 0 bases, with 16 bases lying between them.

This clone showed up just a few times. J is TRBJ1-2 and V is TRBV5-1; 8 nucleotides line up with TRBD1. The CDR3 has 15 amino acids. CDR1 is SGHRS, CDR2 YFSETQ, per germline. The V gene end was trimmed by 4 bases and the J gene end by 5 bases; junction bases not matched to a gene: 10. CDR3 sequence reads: CASSLGQGGLYGYTF. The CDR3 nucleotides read TGCGCCAGCAGCCTAGGACAGGGAGGATTATATGGCTACACCTTC.

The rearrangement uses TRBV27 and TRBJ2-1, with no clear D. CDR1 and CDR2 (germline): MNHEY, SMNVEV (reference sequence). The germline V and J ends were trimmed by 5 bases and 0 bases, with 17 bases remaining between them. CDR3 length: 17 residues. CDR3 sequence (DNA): TGTGCCAGCAGTCGTTATCGGGTTCTGGGCTCCTACAATGAGCAGTTCTTC. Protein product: CASSRYRVLGSYNEQFF.

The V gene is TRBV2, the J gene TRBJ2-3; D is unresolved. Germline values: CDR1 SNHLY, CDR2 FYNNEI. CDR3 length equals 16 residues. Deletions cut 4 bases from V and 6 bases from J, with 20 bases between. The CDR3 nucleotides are TGTGCCAGCAGTGGAGAAGTCATTACCCAGGTGGATACGCAGTATTTT. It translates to CASSGEVITQVDTQYF. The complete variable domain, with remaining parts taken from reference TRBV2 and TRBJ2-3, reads EPEVTQTPSHQVTQMGQEVILRCVPISNHLYFYWYRQILGQKVEFLVSFYNNEISEKSEIFDDQFSVERPDGSNFTLKIRSTKLEDSAMYFCASSGEVITQVDTQYFGPGTRLTVL.

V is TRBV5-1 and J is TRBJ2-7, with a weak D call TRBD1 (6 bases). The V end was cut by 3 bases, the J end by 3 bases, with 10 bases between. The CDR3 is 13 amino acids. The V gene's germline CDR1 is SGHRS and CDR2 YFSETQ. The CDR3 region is CASSSGQHYEQYF. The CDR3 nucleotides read TGCGCCAGCAGCTCCGGACAGCACTACGAGCAGTACTTC.

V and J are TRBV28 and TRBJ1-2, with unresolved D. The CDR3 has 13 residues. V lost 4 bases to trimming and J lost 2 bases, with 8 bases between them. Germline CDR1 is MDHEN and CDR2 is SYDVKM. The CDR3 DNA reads TGTGCCAGCAGTTATTTACAGAACTATGGCTACACCTTC. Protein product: CASSYLQNYGYTF.

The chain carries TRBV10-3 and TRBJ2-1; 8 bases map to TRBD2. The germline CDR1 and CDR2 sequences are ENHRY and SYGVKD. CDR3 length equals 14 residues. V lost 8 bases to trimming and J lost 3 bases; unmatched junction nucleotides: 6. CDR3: CAIGSGTDYNEQFF. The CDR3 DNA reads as TGTGCCATCGGTAGCGGGACCGACTACAATGAGCAGTTCTTC.